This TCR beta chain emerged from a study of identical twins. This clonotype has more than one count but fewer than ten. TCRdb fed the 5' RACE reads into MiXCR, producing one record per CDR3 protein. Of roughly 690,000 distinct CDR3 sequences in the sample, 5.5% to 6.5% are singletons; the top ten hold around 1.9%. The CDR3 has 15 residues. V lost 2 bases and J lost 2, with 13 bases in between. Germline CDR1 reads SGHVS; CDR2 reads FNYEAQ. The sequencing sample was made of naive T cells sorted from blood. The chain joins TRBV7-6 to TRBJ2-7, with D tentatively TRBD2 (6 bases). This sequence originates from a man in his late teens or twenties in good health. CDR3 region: CASSLLGLPTYEQYF. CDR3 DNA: TGTGCCAGCAGCTTACTTGGACTACCAACCTACGAGCAGTACTTC.